The T cell receptor (beta chain) under discussion was sequenced for a study of blood T cell repertoires in COVID-19. Study-wide background: Donors in the United States, Italy and Spain gave samples during acute or convalescent COVID-19.

CDR1 is MNHEY and CDR2 is SVGEGT in the germline V gene. CDR3 length: 13 residues. Trimming took 5 bases from V and 3 from J; bases not matched to a gene: 3. Participants had their cohort set by participant-reported clinical history. Recovered participants had two consecutive negative NP/OP PCR tests, healthcare professional clearance, or symptom resolution. In the source study's methods: Quantification of nucleated cells was approximated via reference gene primer amplification. TCRdb's copy holds only in-frame clones and misses some; the assay was immunoSEQ multiplex PCR. The V and J calls and clone size were taken over from that table, and D and trimming were inferred from the DNA. In the table there are 150,000 to 200,000 clones, 80% to 85% of which are singletons.

The TCR was taken from a woman between 50 and 59 years old who had recovered from COVID-19. The sequencing input was PBMCs or T cells enriched from blood (not recorded which). The V gene is TRBV6-2 or TRBV6-3, the J gene TRBJ2-7, with 8 bases lining up with TRBD2. CDR3 amino acids: CASSTGGVYEQYF. In DNA, the CDR3 is TGTGCCAGCAGTACCGGGGGGGTCTACGAGCAGTACTTC.